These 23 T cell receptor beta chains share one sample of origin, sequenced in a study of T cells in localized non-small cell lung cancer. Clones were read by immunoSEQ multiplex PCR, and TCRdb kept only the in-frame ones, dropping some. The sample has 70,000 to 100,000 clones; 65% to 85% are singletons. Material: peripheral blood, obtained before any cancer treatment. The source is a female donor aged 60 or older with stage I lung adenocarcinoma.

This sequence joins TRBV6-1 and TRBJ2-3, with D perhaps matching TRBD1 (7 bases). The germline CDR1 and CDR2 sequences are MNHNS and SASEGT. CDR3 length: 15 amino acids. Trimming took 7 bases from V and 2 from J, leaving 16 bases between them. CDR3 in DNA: TGTGCCAGCAAAGAGGGGGCGGGGTTCACAGATACGCAGTATTTT. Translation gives CASKEGAGFTDTQYF.

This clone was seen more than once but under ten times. CDR3 region: CASSSRRSGGYGYTF. CDR3 sequence (DNA): TGTGCCAGCAGCTCCCGGCGGTCGGGGGGCTATGGCTACACCTTC. The gene calls are TRBV21-1 and TRBJ1-2. TRBV21-1 is termed a pseudogene. The CDR3 runs 15 residues.

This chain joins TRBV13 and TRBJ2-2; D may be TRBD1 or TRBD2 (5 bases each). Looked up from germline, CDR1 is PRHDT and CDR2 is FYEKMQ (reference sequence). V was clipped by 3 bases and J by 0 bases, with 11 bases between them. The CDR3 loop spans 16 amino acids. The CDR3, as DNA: TGTGCCAGCAGCTTTGGGGGAAGAGCGAACACCGGGGAGCTGTTTTTT. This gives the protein CASSFGGRANTGELFF.

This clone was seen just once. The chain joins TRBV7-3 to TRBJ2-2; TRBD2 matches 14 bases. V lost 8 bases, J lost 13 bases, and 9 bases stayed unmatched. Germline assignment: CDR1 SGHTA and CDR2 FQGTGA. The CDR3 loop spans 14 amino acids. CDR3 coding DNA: TGTGCCAGCGGGACGACTAGCGGGGGGGCCCCGCTGTTTTTT. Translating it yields CASGTTSGGAPLFF.

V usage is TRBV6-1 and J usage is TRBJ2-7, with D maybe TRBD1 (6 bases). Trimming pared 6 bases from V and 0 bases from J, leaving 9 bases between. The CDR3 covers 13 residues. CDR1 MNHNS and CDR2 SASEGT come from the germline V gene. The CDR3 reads CASRPGHSYEQYF. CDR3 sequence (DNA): TGTGCCAGCAGGCCGGGACACTCCTACGAGCAGTACTTC.

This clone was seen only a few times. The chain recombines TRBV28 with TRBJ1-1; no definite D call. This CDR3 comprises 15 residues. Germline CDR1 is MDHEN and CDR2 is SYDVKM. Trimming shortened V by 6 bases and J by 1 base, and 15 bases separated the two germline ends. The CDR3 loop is CASRNSMDKNTEAFF. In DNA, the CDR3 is TGTGCCAGCAGAAATTCCATGGATAAGAACACTGAAGCTTTCTTT.

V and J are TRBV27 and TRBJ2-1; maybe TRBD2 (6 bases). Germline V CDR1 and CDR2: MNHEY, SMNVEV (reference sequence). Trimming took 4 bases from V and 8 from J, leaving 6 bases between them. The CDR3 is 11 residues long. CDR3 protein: CASSWGDEQFF. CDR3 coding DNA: TGTGCCAGCAGTTGGGGGGATGAGCAGTTCTTC.

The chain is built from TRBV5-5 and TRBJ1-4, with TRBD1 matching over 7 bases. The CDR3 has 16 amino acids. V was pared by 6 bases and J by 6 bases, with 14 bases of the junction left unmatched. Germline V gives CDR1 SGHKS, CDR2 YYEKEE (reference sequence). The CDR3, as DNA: TGTGCCAGCACCCTGGGACTTCAAGGGGGCGATGAAAAACTGTTTTTT. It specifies CASTLGLQGGDEKLFF.

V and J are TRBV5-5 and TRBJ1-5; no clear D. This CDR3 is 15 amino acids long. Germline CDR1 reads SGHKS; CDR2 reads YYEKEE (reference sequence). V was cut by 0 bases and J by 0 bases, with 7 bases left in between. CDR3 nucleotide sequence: TGTGCCAGCAGCTTGGCCGATAGTAGCAATCAGCCCCAGCATTTT. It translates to CASSLADSSNQPQHF.

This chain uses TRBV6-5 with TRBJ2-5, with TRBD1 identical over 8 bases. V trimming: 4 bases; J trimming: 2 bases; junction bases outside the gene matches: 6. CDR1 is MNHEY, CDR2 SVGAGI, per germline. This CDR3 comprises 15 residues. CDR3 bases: TGTGCCAGCAGTTTAGGGACAGGACAACAAGAGACCCAGTACTTC. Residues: CASSLGTGQQETQYF.

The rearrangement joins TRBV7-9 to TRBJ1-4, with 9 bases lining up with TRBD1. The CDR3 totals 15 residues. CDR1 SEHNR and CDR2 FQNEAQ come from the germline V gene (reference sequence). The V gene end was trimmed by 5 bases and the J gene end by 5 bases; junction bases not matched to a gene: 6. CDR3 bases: TGTGCCAGCAGCCAAACGACAGGGGGGAATGAAAAACTGTTTTTT. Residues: CASSQTTGGNEKLFF.

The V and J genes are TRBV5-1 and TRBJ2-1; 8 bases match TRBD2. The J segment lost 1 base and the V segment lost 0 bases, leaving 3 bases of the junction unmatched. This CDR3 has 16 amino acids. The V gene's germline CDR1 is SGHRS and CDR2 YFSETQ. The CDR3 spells CASSLVASGSYNEQFF. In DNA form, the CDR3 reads TGCGCCAGCAGCTTGGTCGCTAGCGGGTCCTACAATGAGCAGTTCTTC.

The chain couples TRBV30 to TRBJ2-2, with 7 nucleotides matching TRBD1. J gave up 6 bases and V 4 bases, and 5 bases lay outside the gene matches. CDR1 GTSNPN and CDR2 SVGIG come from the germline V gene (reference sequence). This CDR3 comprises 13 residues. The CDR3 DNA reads TGTGCCTGGACAAACAGGGGCGCCGGGGAGCTGTTTTTT. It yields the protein CAWTNRGAGELFF.

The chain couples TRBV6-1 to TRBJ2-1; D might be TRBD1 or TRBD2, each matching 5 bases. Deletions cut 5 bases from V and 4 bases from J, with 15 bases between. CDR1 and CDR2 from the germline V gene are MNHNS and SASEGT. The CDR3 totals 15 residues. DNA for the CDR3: TGTGCCAGCAGTTCGGGACCACTTATTTACAATGAGCAGTTCTTC. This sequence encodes CASSSGPLIYNEQFF.

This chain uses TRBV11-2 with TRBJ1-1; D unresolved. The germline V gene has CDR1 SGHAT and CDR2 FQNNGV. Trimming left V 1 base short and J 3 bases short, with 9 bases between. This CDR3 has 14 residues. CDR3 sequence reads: CASSLGRQDTEAFF. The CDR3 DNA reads TGTGCCAGCAGCTTAGGCAGGCAGGACACTGAAGCTTTCTTT. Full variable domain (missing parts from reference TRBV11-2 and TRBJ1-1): EAGVAQSPRYKIIEKRQSVAFWCNPISGHATLYWYQQILGQGPKLLIQFQNNGVVDDSQLPKDRFSAERLKGVDSTLKIQPAKLEDSAVYLCASSLGRQDTEAFFGQGTRLTVV.

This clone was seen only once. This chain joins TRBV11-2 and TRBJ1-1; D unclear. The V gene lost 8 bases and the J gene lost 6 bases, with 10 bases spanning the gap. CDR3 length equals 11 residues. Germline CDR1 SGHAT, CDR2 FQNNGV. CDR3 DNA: TGTGCCAGCGCAGGCCTGGCTGAAGCTTTCTTT. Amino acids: CASAGLAEAFF.

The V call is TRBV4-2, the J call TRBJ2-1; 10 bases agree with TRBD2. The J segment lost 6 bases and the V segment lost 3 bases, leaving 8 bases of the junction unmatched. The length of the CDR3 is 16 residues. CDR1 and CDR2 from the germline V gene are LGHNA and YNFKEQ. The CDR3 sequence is CASSQDLAGAGNEQFF. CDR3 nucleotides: TGTGCCAGCAGCCAGGATCTAGCGGGAGCGGGCAATGAGCAGTTCTTC.

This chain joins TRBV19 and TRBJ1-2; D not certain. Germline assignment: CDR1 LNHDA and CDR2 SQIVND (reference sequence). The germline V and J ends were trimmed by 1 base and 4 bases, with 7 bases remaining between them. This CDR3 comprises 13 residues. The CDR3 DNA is TGTGCCAGTAGTATAGCCAGAACCTATGGCTACACCTTC. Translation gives CASSIARTYGYTF.

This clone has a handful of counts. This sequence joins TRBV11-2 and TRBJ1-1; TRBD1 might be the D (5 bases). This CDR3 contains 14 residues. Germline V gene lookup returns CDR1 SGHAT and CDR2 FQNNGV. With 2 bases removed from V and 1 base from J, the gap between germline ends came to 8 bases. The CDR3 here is CASSLSTGNTEAFF. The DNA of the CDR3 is TGTGCCAGCAGCTTATCTACAGGGAACACTGAAGCTTTCTTT.

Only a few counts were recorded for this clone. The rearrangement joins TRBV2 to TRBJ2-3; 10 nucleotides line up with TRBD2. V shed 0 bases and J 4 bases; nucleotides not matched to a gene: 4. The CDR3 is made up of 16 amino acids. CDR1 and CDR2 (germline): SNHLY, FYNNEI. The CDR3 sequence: CASSEAERGGADTQYF. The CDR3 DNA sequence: TGTGCCAGCAGTGAAGCGGAGCGGGGGGGGGCAGATACGCAGTATTTT.

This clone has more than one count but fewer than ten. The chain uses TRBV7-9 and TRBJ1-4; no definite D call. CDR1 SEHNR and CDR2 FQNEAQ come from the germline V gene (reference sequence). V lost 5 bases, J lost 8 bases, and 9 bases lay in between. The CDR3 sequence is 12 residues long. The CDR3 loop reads CASSTTIEKLFF. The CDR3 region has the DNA TGTGCCAGCAGCACAACAATAGAAAAACTGTTTTTT.

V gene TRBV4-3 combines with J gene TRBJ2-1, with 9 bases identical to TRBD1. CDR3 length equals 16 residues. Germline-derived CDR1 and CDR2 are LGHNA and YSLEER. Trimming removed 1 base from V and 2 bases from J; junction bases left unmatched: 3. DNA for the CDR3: TGCGCCAGCAGCCAAGGTACAGGGGGCGCCTACAATGAGCAGTTCTTC. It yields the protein CASSQGTGGAYNEQFF.

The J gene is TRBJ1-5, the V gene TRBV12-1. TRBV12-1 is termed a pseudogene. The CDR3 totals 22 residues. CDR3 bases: TGTGCCAGCAGCTTTAGTGTCACAGTTACCCCCCCAGAGGGTCATAGCAATCAGCCCCAGCATTTT. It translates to CASSFSVTVTPPEGHSNQPQHF.